This T cell receptor beta chain was observed in a study of response to subunit inactivated influenza vaccine. Overall study results and limits: With each seasonal influenza vaccination, the authors suggested, few new T cells are recruited.

A single record per CDR3 protein comes from TCRdb applying MiXCR to the RT-PCR reads. Among 750,000 to 850,000 distinct CDR3 sequences listed, roughly 20% were seen once. Germline assignment: CDR1 SGHRS and CDR2 YFSETQ. The CDR3 spans 13 residues. Between the trimmed V and J ends, which lost 1 base and 6 bases, there was a span of 9 bases. Comment on this clonotype: Its matching antigen is unknown.

Here the sequenced sample was PBMCs from blood, taken more than 4 days after vaccination. This rearrangement joins TRBV5-1 to TRBJ2-3; a weak D match, TRBD2 (6 bases). The TCR comes from a middle-aged man who received an inactivated influenza vaccine. The CDR3 here is CASSLRAGDTQYF. In DNA form, the CDR3 reads TGCGCCAGCAGCTTGCGTGCGGGGGATACGCAGTATTTT.